This TCR beta chain appears in the sequencing data of a study of CD8+CD57+ T cells in acquired aplastic anemia. Profiles of TCR beta VDJ and CDR3 were generated from a genomic DNA template. Via MiXCR, TCRdb re-called the reads, giving one row per CDR3 protein. Among roughly 200,000 distinct CDR3 sequences, roughly 63% were seen once, and the ten largest hold roughly 46%. The V and J ends lost 5 bases and 8 bases respectively, with 17 bases between them. There are 13 residues in the CDR3. In germline, CDR1 is DFQATT, CDR2 SNEGSKA (reference sequence). The authors sequenced patients whose flow cytometry had shown CD8+CD57+ cell expansion.

Sequenced sample: sorted CD4+, CD8+, or CD8+CD57+ T cells (not recorded which) from PBMCs. This TCR derives from a human donor with aplastic anemia. This chain links TRBV20-1 with TRBJ2-3; D is undetermined. The CDR3 sequence is CSAATQHSSTQYF. The CDR3 DNA sequence: TGCAGTGCTGCCACTCAACACAGTAGTACGCAGTATTTT.